This TCR beta chain was captured by sequencing in a study of T cell responses to AZD1222 COVID-19 vaccine. Findings of the study overall: Baseline seropositivity occurred in only 5 or 6 AZD1222 recipients. There were mostly white British donors and more females than males, and clonal diversity was possibly underestimated.

CDR3 size: 13 residues. The germline V and J ends were trimmed by 2 bases and 8 bases, with 12 bases remaining between them. CDR1 and CDR2 from the germline V gene are KGHSH and LQKENI. The data were produced by immunoSEQ multiplex PCR, yet TCRdb's version contains in-frame clones alone and is incomplete. The sample includes 30,000 to 35,000 clones, around 78% of them seen just once. Regarding this clone: Its antigen is unknown.

This rearrangement joins TRBV18 to TRBJ1-2; weak D call: TRBD1 (5 bases). The receptor was isolated from an adult who received the AZD1222 COVID-19 vaccine. The source was peripheral blood, collected 28 days after the second AZD1222 dose. The CDR3 DNA follows: TGTGCCAGCTCACCAGCGGACACGAACGGCTACACCTTC. This translates into CASSPADTNGYTF.